This is a list of T cell receptor beta chains from one sample in a study of blood T cell repertoires in COVID-19. The method was immunoSEQ multiplex PCR; TCRdb's version includes in-frame clones alone and lacks a portion of them. The sample contains under 250,000 clones, 80% to 90% of which appear only once. The sample comprised peripheral blood. These receptors all come from a woman aged 35 to 49 with active or convalescent COVID-19. Both conserved end residues are part of each CDR3. The D gene is left open where the match is weak. The listing skips clone size in some rows; elsewhere it reads once, few, many or a size class.

cdr3_length: 14; j_call: TRBJ1-1; d_call: -; clone_size: -; v_call: TRBV15; cdr3_aa: CATSGHRELTEAFF; cdr3_nt: TGTGCCACCAGCGGCCACAGGGAGCTCACTGAAGCTTTCTTT
cdr3_length: 17; j_call: TRBJ1-5; d_call: TRBD1; clone_size: once; v_call: TRBV18; cdr3_aa: CASSPGQGAHSNQPQHF; cdr3_nt: TGTGCCAGCTCACCCGGACAGGGGGCGCACAGCAATCAGCCCCAGCATTTT
cdr3_length: 13; j_call: TRBJ2-3; d_call: -; clone_size: -; v_call: TRBV5-4; cdr3_aa: CASSPRGADTQYF; cdr3_nt: TGTGCCAGCAGCCCAAGGGGTGCAGATACGCAGTATTTT
cdr3_length: 15; j_call: TRBJ2-7; d_call: -; clone_size: -; v_call: TRBV2; cdr3_aa: CASSGSGFFSYEQYF; cdr3_nt: TGTGCCAGCAGTGGATCGGGTTTTTTCTCCTACGAGCAGTACTTC
cdr3_length: 13; j_call: TRBJ1-2; d_call: -; clone_size: -; v_call: TRBV5-6; cdr3_aa: CASSLGQGEGYTF; cdr3_nt: TGTGCCAGCAGCTTGGGGCAGGGCGAAGGCTACACCTTC
cdr3_length: 17; j_call: TRBJ1-1; d_call: -; clone_size: -; v_call: TRBV11-2; cdr3_aa: CASSPRSGRGMNTEAFF; cdr3_nt: TGTGCCAGCAGCCCGAGGAGCGGTCGGGGGATGAACACTGAAGCTTTCTTT
cdr3_length: 19; j_call: TRBJ2-3; d_call: TRBD2; clone_size: -; v_call: TRBV4-2; cdr3_aa: CASSQDKLTSGNSADTQYF; cdr3_nt: TGTGCCAGCAGCCAAGATAAGTTGACAAGCGGGAATAGTGCAGATACGCAGTATTTT
cdr3_length: 14; j_call: TRBJ2-5; d_call: TRBD2; clone_size: -; v_call: TRBV7-2; cdr3_aa: CASSPLAGVETQYF; cdr3_nt: TGTGCCAGCAGCCCGCTAGCGGGAGTCGAGACCCAGTACTTC
cdr3_length: 19; j_call: TRBJ2-2; d_call: TRBD2; clone_size: -; v_call: TRBV7-9; cdr3_aa: CASSPPPQREGPRTGELFF; cdr3_nt: TGTGCCAGCAGCCCACCGCCCCAGCGGGAGGGCCCCCGGACCGGGGAGCTGTTTTTT
cdr3_length: 14; j_call: TRBJ2-3; d_call: TRBD2; clone_size: -; v_call: TRBV5-6; cdr3_aa: CASSPGLDVDTQYF; cdr3_nt: TGTGCCAGCAGCCCGGGACTAGATGTCGATACGCAGTATTTT
cdr3_length: 14; j_call: TRBJ1-5; d_call: TRBD1; clone_size: -; v_call: TRBV5-6; cdr3_aa: CASSWGQGVQPQHF; cdr3_nt: TGTGCCAGCAGCTGGGGACAGGGCGTACAGCCCCAGCATTTT
cdr3_length: 13; j_call: TRBJ1-3; d_call: -; clone_size: few; v_call: TRBV2; cdr3_aa: CASSEVGQGTIYF; cdr3_nt: TGTGCCAGCAGTGAAGTGGGCCAGGGAACCATATATTTT
cdr3_length: 15; j_call: TRBJ2-7; d_call: TRBD1; clone_size: -; v_call: TRBV24-1; cdr3_aa: CATSEPKGAGYEQYF; cdr3_nt: TGTGCCACCAGTGAGCCTAAGGGGGCGGGCTACGAGCAGTACTTC
cdr3_length: 12; j_call: TRBJ1-2; d_call: -; clone_size: -; v_call: TRBV5-1; cdr3_aa: CASSTSRGGYTF; cdr3_nt: TGCGCCAGCAGCACAAGCAGGGGTGGCTACACCTTC
cdr3_length: 13; j_call: TRBJ2-1; d_call: -; clone_size: -; v_call: TRBV29-1; cdr3_aa: CSVEGTTYNEQFF; cdr3_nt: TGCAGCGTTGAAGGTACAACCTACAATGAGCAGTTCTTC
cdr3_length: 13; j_call: TRBJ2-5; d_call: -; clone_size: -; v_call: TRBV23-1; cdr3_aa: CASSQVALETQYF; cdr3_nt: TGCGCCAGCAGTCAGGTAGCATTGGAGACCCAGTACTTC
cdr3_length: 15; j_call: TRBJ2-5; d_call: -; clone_size: -; v_call: TRBV6-5; cdr3_aa: CASRTLTDGAETQYF; cdr3_nt: TGTGCCAGCAGGACTCTGACAGACGGTGCGGAGACCCAGTACTTC
cdr3_length: 16; j_call: TRBJ1-3; d_call: TRBD1; clone_size: -; v_call: TRBV19; cdr3_aa: CASSIVTGGSGNTIYF; cdr3_nt: TGTGCCAGTAGTATTGTAACAGGGGGCTCTGGAAACACCATATATTTT
cdr3_length: 14; j_call: TRBJ1-1; d_call: TRBD1; clone_size: -; v_call: TRBV30; cdr3_aa: CAWRNRGGNTEAFF; cdr3_nt: TGTGCCTGGAGGAACAGGGGTGGAAACACTGAAGCTTTCTTT
cdr3_length: 14; j_call: TRBJ2-1; d_call: TRBD1; clone_size: -; v_call: TRBV6-5; cdr3_aa: CASGQGAIYNEQFF; cdr3_nt: TGTGCCAGCGGACAGGGGGCAATCTACAATGAGCAGTTCTTC
cdr3_length: 15; j_call: TRBJ1-3; d_call: -; clone_size: -; v_call: TRBV5-1; cdr3_aa: CASTPSGSSGNTIYF; cdr3_nt: TGCGCCAGCACCCCGAGCGGTAGCTCTGGAAACACCATATATTTT
cdr3_length: 17; j_call: TRBJ1-4; d_call: TRBD1; clone_size: -; v_call: TRBV5-5; cdr3_aa: CASSLGSDRGLNEKLFF; cdr3_nt: TGTGCCAGCAGCTTGGGGTCGGACAGGGGGCTTAATGAAAAACTGTTTTTT
cdr3_length: 15; j_call: TRBJ2-7; d_call: -; clone_size: -; v_call: TRBV7-2; cdr3_aa: CASSKSGTYPSEQYF; cdr3_nt: TGTGCCAGCAGCAAGTCCGGGACATACCCCTCCGAGCAGTACTTC
cdr3_length: 16; j_call: TRBJ2-1; d_call: TRBD2; clone_size: -; v_call: TRBV5-1; cdr3_aa: CASSFSGLAGYNEQFF; cdr3_nt: TGCGCCAGCAGCTTCTCTGGGCTAGCGGGCTACAATGAGCAGTTCTTC
cdr3_length: 13; j_call: TRBJ1-2; d_call: -; clone_size: -; v_call: TRBV30; cdr3_aa: CAWAGGGVFGYTF; cdr3_nt: TGTGCCTGGGCTGGGGGGGGCGTGTTTGGCTACACCTTC
cdr3_length: 15; j_call: TRBJ2-1; d_call: TRBD2; clone_size: -; v_call: TRBV10-3; cdr3_aa: CAIKSGREVSIEQFF; cdr3_nt: TGTGCCATAAAAAGCGGGAGGGAGGTGTCCATTGAGCAGTTCTTC
cdr3_length: 13; j_call: TRBJ2-7; d_call: -; clone_size: once; v_call: TRBV14; cdr3_aa: CASSQDRGYEQYF; cdr3_nt: TGTGCCAGCAGCCAAGACAGGGGATACGAGCAGTACTTC
cdr3_length: 11; j_call: TRBJ2-7; d_call: -; clone_size: -; v_call: TRBV5-4; cdr3_aa: CASSTRAEQYF; cdr3_nt: TGTGCCAGCAGCACCAGGGCTGAGCAGTACTTC
cdr3_length: 19; j_call: TRBJ1-4; d_call: -; clone_size: -; v_call: TRBV19; cdr3_aa: CASSLHRDTASATNEKLFF; cdr3_nt: TGTGCCAGTAGCCTACACCGGGACACGGCCTCTGCAACTAATGAAAAACTGTTTTTT
cdr3_length: 13; j_call: TRBJ2-5; d_call: -; clone_size: once; v_call: TRBV7-9; cdr3_aa: CASSPVLVETQYF; cdr3_nt: TGTGCCAGCAGCCCCGTCCTAGTCGAGACCCAGTACTTC
cdr3_length: 15; j_call: TRBJ2-7; d_call: TRBD1; clone_size: few; v_call: TRBV30; cdr3_aa: CAWSAGTGTYHEQYF; cdr3_nt: TGTGCCTGGAGCGCAGGGACAGGGACTTACCACGAGCAGTACTTC
cdr3_length: 13; j_call: TRBJ1-2; d_call: TRBD1; clone_size: -; v_call: TRBV19; cdr3_aa: CASEGQGESGYTF; cdr3_nt: TGTGCCAGCGAGGGACAGGGGGAAAGTGGCTACACCTTC
cdr3_length: 13; j_call: TRBJ1-5; d_call: -; clone_size: -; v_call: TRBV6-5; cdr3_aa: CASRRQTNQPQHF; cdr3_nt: TGTGCCAGCAGGAGACAGACCAATCAGCCCCAGCATTTT
cdr3_length: 15; j_call: TRBJ2-7; d_call: -; clone_size: once; v_call: TRBV7-9; cdr3_aa: CASSFIGRMHYEQYF; cdr3_nt: TGTGCCAGCAGCTTTATCGGCAGGATGCACTACGAGCAGTACTTC
cdr3_length: 14; j_call: TRBJ1-1; d_call: -; clone_size: -; v_call: TRBV7-9; cdr3_aa: CASSFGELNTEAFF; cdr3_nt: TGTGCCAGCAGCTTTGGGGAGTTGAACACTGAAGCTTTCTTT
cdr3_length: 14; j_call: TRBJ2-5; d_call: -; clone_size: -; v_call: TRBV2; cdr3_aa: CASSVQRSQETQYF; cdr3_nt: TGTGCCAGCAGTGTTCAGCGGAGCCAAGAGACCCAGTACTTC
cdr3_length: 17; j_call: TRBJ2-2; d_call: TRBD1; clone_size: -; v_call: TRBV24-1; cdr3_aa: CATSESPGQLAAGELFF; cdr3_nt: TGTGCCACCAGTGAAAGCCCGGGACAGTTGGCGGCCGGGGAGCTGTTTTTT
cdr3_length: 16; j_call: TRBJ2-2; d_call: -; clone_size: -; v_call: TRBV10-2; cdr3_aa: CASSDSETGFTGELFF; cdr3_nt: TGCGCCAGCAGTGACTCCGAGACGGGGTTCACCGGGGAGCTGTTTTTT
cdr3_length: 15; j_call: TRBJ2-2; d_call: -; clone_size: -; v_call: TRBV2; cdr3_aa: CASSGGDTDTGELFF; cdr3_nt: TGTGCCAGCAGTGGTGGGGACACTGACACCGGGGAGCTGTTTTTT
cdr3_length: 16; j_call: TRBJ2-5; d_call: TRBD2; clone_size: -; v_call: TRBV9; cdr3_aa: CASSVGAGGNQETQYF; cdr3_nt: TGTGCCAGCAGCGTAGGGGCGGGAGGGAACCAAGAGACCCAGTACTTC
cdr3_length: 14; j_call: TRBJ2-7; d_call: TRBD1; clone_size: -; v_call: TRBV19; cdr3_aa: CASSTTGNSYEQYF; cdr3_nt: TGTGCCAGTAGTACGACAGGGAACTCCTACGAGCAGTACTTC